These T cell receptor beta chains were read from a single sample in a study of Ad26.COV2.S vaccination and SARS-CoV-2 variants. This table comes from immunoSEQ multiplex PCR, and its TCRdb copy is limited to in-frame clones, with some not included. The sample has approximately 340,000 clones, more than 75% seen once. The sequencing here drew on peripheral blood, taken in a trial of Ad26.COV2.S vaccine versus placebo. The source of these receptors is a person aged 18-60 years who received the Ad26.COV2.S COVID-19 vaccine or a placebo. CDR3s include the opening cysteine and the closing phenylalanine or tryptophan. The D gene is left open where the match is weak. Only some rows state a clone size, as once, few, many or a class for expanded clones.

J gene: TRBJ1-1
clone size: NA
V gene: TRBV27
D gene: TRBD1
CDR3 DNA: TGTGCCAGCAGCCAGACAGGGGTCGTGAACACTGAAGCTTTCTTT
CDR3 protein: CASSQTGVVNTEAFF

J gene: TRBJ2-7
clone size: NA
V gene: TRBV29-1
D gene: NA
CDR3 DNA: TGCAGCGTTGGTCGGGCTAATTACGAGCAGTACTTC
CDR3 protein: CSVGRANYEQYF

J gene: TRBJ2-3
clone size: NA
V gene: TRBV14
D gene: NA
CDR3 DNA: TGTGCCAGCAGCCCTCCGGCAGGGGCGTTAGATACGCAGTATTTT
CDR3 protein: CASSPPAGALDTQYF

J gene: TRBJ1-6
clone size: NA
V gene: TRBV12-3/TRBV12-4
D gene: NA
CDR3 DNA: TGTGCCAGCAGTTTGAACCCGAGATCACCCCTCCACTTT
CDR3 protein: CASSLNPRSPLHF

J gene: TRBJ2-1
clone size: NA
V gene: TRBV28
D gene: NA
CDR3 DNA: TGTGCCAGCAGTTTCGGGCGGGCCTACAATGAGCAGTTCTTC
CDR3 protein: CASSFGRAYNEQFF

J gene: TRBJ1-6
clone size: NA
V gene: TRBV10-3
D gene: TRBD1
CDR3 DNA: TGTGCCATCCAAACGACAGGGGATTCACCCCTCCACTTT
CDR3 protein: CAIQTTGDSPLHF

J gene: TRBJ2-2
clone size: NA
V gene: TRBV12-5
D gene: NA
CDR3 DNA: TGTGCTAGTGGTTTGGCCCAGGGCACGAACACCGGGGAGCTGTTTTTT
CDR3 protein: CASGLAQGTNTGELFF

J gene: TRBJ1-1
clone size: NA
V gene: TRBV30
D gene: NA
CDR3 DNA: TGTGCCTGGAATCGCCAGAACACTGAAGCTTTCTTT
CDR3 protein: CAWNRQNTEAFF

J gene: TRBJ1-4
clone size: NA
V gene: TRBV20-1
D gene: NA
CDR3 DNA: TGCAGTGCTAGTTCAGCAGGGAACGGTAATGAAAAACTGTTTTTT
CDR3 protein: CSASSAGNGNEKLFF

J gene: TRBJ1-1
clone size: NA
V gene: TRBV10-1
D gene: NA
CDR3 DNA: TGCGCCAGCAGTGAGTCGAGGTCCCGGGGTACTGAAGCTTTCTTT
CDR3 protein: CASSESRSRGTEAFF

J gene: TRBJ2-3
clone size: NA
V gene: TRBV6-5
D gene: NA
CDR3 DNA: TGTGCCAGCACAGGGACCGATACGCAGTATTTT
CDR3 protein: CASTGTDTQYF

J gene: TRBJ1-6
clone size: NA
V gene: TRBV28
D gene: TRBD1
CDR3 DNA: TGTGCCAGCAGGATCGGGGACAGGGGCTATAATTCACCCCTCCACTTT
CDR3 protein: CASRIGDRGYNSPLHF

J gene: TRBJ1-1
clone size: NA
V gene: TRBV6-6
D gene: NA
CDR3 DNA: TGTGCCAGCAGTACCACAGGGAAGGGCCCTGAAGCTTTCTTT
CDR3 protein: CASSTTGKGPEAFF

J gene: TRBJ1-1
clone size: NA
V gene: TRBV29-1
D gene: TRBD1
CDR3 DNA: TGCAGCGCTACGGACAGGTGGAGCACTGAAGCTTTCTTT
CDR3 protein: CSATDRWSTEAFF

J gene: TRBJ2-2
clone size: NA
V gene: TRBV10-1
D gene: NA
CDR3 DNA: TGCGCCAGCGCCCGGGACCCAGGTGGGGAGCTGTTTTTT
CDR3 protein: CASARDPGGELFF

J gene: TRBJ2-7
clone size: NA
V gene: TRBV7-6
D gene: TRBD2
CDR3 DNA: TGTGCCAGCAGCCGACCCGGGGGGTACGTGCAGTACTTC
CDR3 protein: CASSRPGGYVQYF

J gene: TRBJ2-7
clone size: NA
V gene: TRBV5-1
D gene: TRBD1
CDR3 DNA: TGCGCCAGCAGGGGACAGGGAGGTGACTACGAGCAGTACTTC
CDR3 protein: CASRGQGGDYEQYF

J gene: TRBJ1-1
clone size: NA
V gene: TRBV4-3
D gene: NA
CDR3 DNA: TGCGCCAGCAGCCAGGTTACAGGGTCAGTGAACACTGAAGCTTTCTTT
CDR3 protein: CASSQVTGSVNTEAFF

J gene: TRBJ2-2
clone size: NA
V gene: TRBV30
D gene: NA
CDR3 DNA: TGTGCCTGGAGTGTAGGATATAACACCGGGGAGCTGTTTTTT
CDR3 protein: CAWSVGYNTGELFF

J gene: TRBJ1-4
clone size: few
V gene: TRBV5-1
D gene: NA
CDR3 DNA: TGCGCCAGCAGCCTGAGGGCGCAGGCAACTAATGAAAAACTGTTTTTT
CDR3 protein: CASSLRAQATNEKLFF

J gene: TRBJ2-4
clone size: NA
V gene: TRBV3-1/TRBV3-2
D gene: NA
CDR3 DNA: TGTGCCAGCAGCCAAGATAGGGATGGAAACATTCAGTACTTC
CDR3 protein: CASSQDRDGNIQYF

J gene: TRBJ1-2
clone size: NA
V gene: TRBV6-5
D gene: NA
CDR3 DNA: TGTGCCAGCATCAAACTTGGGGAGGGTGGCGGCTACACCTTC
CDR3 protein: CASIKLGEGGGYTF

J gene: TRBJ2-3
clone size: NA
V gene: TRBV5-1
D gene: NA
CDR3 DNA: TGCGCCAGCACCGCTGTCGCTTCGACCGACACAGATACGCAGTATTTT
CDR3 protein: CASTAVASTDTDTQYF

J gene: TRBJ1-2
clone size: NA
V gene: TRBV9
D gene: NA
CDR3 DNA: TGTGCCAGCAGCGTAGAGAGTTCGGGTGGCTACACCTTC
CDR3 protein: CASSVESSGGYTF

J gene: TRBJ2-1
clone size: NA
V gene: TRBV10-1
D gene: NA
CDR3 DNA: TGCGCCAGCCAGCAGGGTAGCTCCTACAATGAGCAGTTCTTC
CDR3 protein: CASQQGSSYNEQFF

J gene: TRBJ1-4
clone size: NA
V gene: TRBV18
D gene: NA
CDR3 DNA: TGTGCCAGCTCACCACCGAGGGACGGCACAGAAAAACTGTTTTTT
CDR3 protein: CASSPPRDGTEKLFF

J gene: TRBJ2-5
clone size: NA
V gene: TRBV24-1
D gene: NA
CDR3 DNA: TGTGCCACCAGCGCTATGGGCCAAAAAGGGGAGACCCAGTACTTC
CDR3 protein: CATSAMGQKGETQYF

J gene: TRBJ1-5
clone size: NA
V gene: TRBV7-2
D gene: NA
CDR3 DNA: TGTGCTACAAGCCCCGGAGGCCAGCCCCAGCATTTT
CDR3 protein: CATSPGGQPQHF

J gene: TRBJ2-7
clone size: NA
V gene: TRBV14
D gene: NA
CDR3 DNA: TGTGCCAGCAGCAACCCGGGGCCTAGGGACTACGAGCAGTACTTC
CDR3 protein: CASSNPGPRDYEQYF

J gene: TRBJ1-2
clone size: NA
V gene: TRBV6-2/TRBV6-3
D gene: NA
CDR3 DNA: TGTGCCAGCAGTTGGGGGGTCTTCCTCTATGGCTACACCTTC
CDR3 protein: CASSWGVFLYGYTF

J gene: TRBJ2-4
clone size: NA
V gene: TRBV29-1
D gene: TRBD2
CDR3 DNA: TGCAGCGTTGAAGATCCCGGGACTAGCGATAAAAACATTCAGTACTTC
CDR3 protein: CSVEDPGTSDKNIQYF

J gene: TRBJ2-7
clone size: NA
V gene: TRBV6-5
D gene: NA
CDR3 DNA: TGTGCCAGCACGTCTAGCTCATACTACGAGCAGTACTTC
CDR3 protein: CASTSSSYYEQYF

J gene: TRBJ2-2
clone size: NA
V gene: TRBV18
D gene: NA
CDR3 DNA: TGTGCCAGCTCACCATGGGGGGCCGGGGAGCTGTTTTTT
CDR3 protein: CASSPWGAGELFF

J gene: TRBJ1-1
clone size: medium-sized
V gene: TRBV30
D gene: NA
CDR3 DNA: TGTGCCTGGAGCATCGACGGGAACACTGAAGCTTTCTTT
CDR3 protein: CAWSIDGNTEAFF

J gene: TRBJ2-3
clone size: NA
V gene: TRBV29-1
D gene: NA
CDR3 DNA: TGCAGCGTCGACGATACAGGGATGATCACAGATACGCAGTATTTT
CDR3 protein: CSVDDTGMITDTQYF

J gene: TRBJ2-3
clone size: NA
V gene: TRBV4-1
D gene: TRBD1
CDR3 DNA: TGCGCCAGCAGCCGCATACTCAACCTCGGACAGGGTCAACGCGATACGCAGTATTTT
CDR3 protein: CASSRILNLGQGQRDTQYF

J gene: TRBJ1-2
clone size: NA
V gene: TRBV3-1/TRBV3-2
D gene: NA
CDR3 DNA: TGTGCCAGCAGCCCCAGGAGGGGATATGGCTACACCTTC
CDR3 protein: CASSPRRGYGYTF

J gene: TRBJ1-1
clone size: NA
V gene: TRBV7-2
D gene: TRBD1
CDR3 DNA: TGTGCCAGCAGCTTAGGGCAGGGGGTTGAAGCTTTCTTT
CDR3 protein: CASSLGQGVEAFF

J gene: TRBJ1-2
clone size: NA
V gene: TRBV30
D gene: NA
CDR3 DNA: TGTGCCTGGAGTCCGAACTATGGCTACACCTTC
CDR3 protein: CAWSPNYGYTF

J gene: TRBJ1-1
clone size: NA
V gene: TRBV19
D gene: NA
CDR3 DNA: TGTGCCAGTAGTCTCAGGGCAGTCACTGAAGCTTTCTTT
CDR3 protein: CASSLRAVTEAFF

J gene: TRBJ2-7
clone size: once
V gene: TRBV7-2
D gene: TRBD1
CDR3 DNA: TGTGCCAGCAGCTTAGCAGGGACAGGGGGCTACGAGCAGTACTTC
CDR3 protein: CASSLAGTGGYEQYF

J gene: TRBJ2-3
clone size: once
V gene: TRBV7-9
D gene: NA
CDR3 DNA: TGTGCCAGCAGCACGACTAATACGGATACGCAGTATTTT
CDR3 protein: CASSTTNTDTQYF

J gene: TRBJ2-7
clone size: NA
V gene: TRBV6-2/TRBV6-3
D gene: NA
CDR3 DNA: TGTGCCAGCAGTTACGTTCTTGGGGGTAGGTATGGCGAGCAGTACTTC
CDR3 protein: CASSYVLGGRYGEQYF

J gene: TRBJ1-4
clone size: NA
V gene: TRBV3-1/TRBV3-2
D gene: TRBD1
CDR3 DNA: TGTGCCAGCAGCCAAGCGGACAGGCGGAGTGAAAAACTGTTTTTT
CDR3 protein: CASSQADRRSEKLFF

J gene: TRBJ1-1
clone size: NA
V gene: TRBV9
D gene: NA
CDR3 DNA: TGTGCCAGCTCCCTGGATCGGGAGACTGAAGCTTTCTTT
CDR3 protein: CASSLDRETEAFF

J gene: TRBJ1-1
clone size: NA
V gene: TRBV27
D gene: TRBD1
CDR3 DNA: TGTGCCAGCAGTTTATTTTCTCCGGGACAGGAGTCTGAAGCTTTCTTT
CDR3 protein: CASSLFSPGQESEAFF

J gene: TRBJ2-7
clone size: NA
V gene: TRBV9
D gene: NA
CDR3 DNA: TGTGCCAGCAGCGTCCAGGGGTCGGCCTACGAGCAGTACTTC
CDR3 protein: CASSVQGSAYEQYF

J gene: TRBJ2-3
clone size: NA
V gene: TRBV7-2
D gene: NA
CDR3 DNA: TGTGCCGAGGACAGCTATAACACAGATACGCAGTATTTT
CDR3 protein: CAEDSYNTDTQYF

J gene: TRBJ2-1
clone size: once
V gene: TRBV9
D gene: TRBD1
CDR3 DNA: TGTGCCAGCAGCACAGGGACAGGGAGCTCCTACAATGAGCAGTTCTTC
CDR3 protein: CASSTGTGSSYNEQFF

J gene: TRBJ2-3
clone size: NA
V gene: TRBV7-2
D gene: TRBD1
CDR3 DNA: TGTGCCAGCAGCTTAAGGTGGGGCAGGGGGCTTGAAGATACGCAGTATTTT
CDR3 protein: CASSLRWGRGLEDTQYF

J gene: TRBJ1-6
clone size: NA
V gene: TRBV11-3
D gene: NA
CDR3 DNA: TGTGCCAGCAGCTTAGAGCGGACAGTAAATAATTCACCCCTCCACTTT
CDR3 protein: CASSLERTVNNSPLHF